This note documents a single TCR beta chain sequence. Its antigen is unknown. The sample holds no much larger clone one base away, and base qualities are not on file. The sample is drawn from a study of blood T cell repertoires in COVID-19 (dated by TCRdb to 2020 to 2021). In terms of the full investigation: The collaborator samples originated in the United States, Italy and Spain and spanned the acute and convalescent phases of COVID-19. Where available, HLA class I and class II types were taken from metadata supplied by the sample provider and were not determined by assay-based typing. Deeply sampled blood TCRbeta repertoires from subjects exposed to, actively infected with, or recovered from COVID-19 were included in the dataset. The repertoires were made available in a free public database intended to serve as a resource for research on the immune response to SARS-CoV-2. The sample metadata nearly always contained a de-identified subject ID, COVID-19 status, age in years and sex. The samples were drawn from two sources: the first 160 participants of the ongoing ImmuneRACE study, and 1,200 or so subjects contributed by 6 global collaborators. The material from the prospective study consisted of cDNA or gDNA derived from T cells, B-cell-depleted T cells, or PBMCs. The research as a whole found: The quantity of clinical and demographic metadata differed by source and by participant and was supplied without curation.

Whole blood was collected in K2EDTA tubes by collaborating institutions according to the institutions' own protocols. For TCRbeta analysis, collaborators shipped samples in one of three forms: frozen whole blood, isolated PBMCs, or DNA extracted from either of those sample types. The germline V gene gives CDR1 as SNHLY and CDR2 as FYNNEI. The CDR3, from cysteine to phenylalanine, totals 15 residues. CDR3 DNA only is kept here, 45 bases in frame from base 1. V ends up 8 bases short and J 4 bases short, with an unmatched junction base count of 10. TCRbeta CDR3 regions were amplified from genomic DNA by means of the immunoSEQ Assay, a bias-controlled multiplex PCR. In the paper's pipeline: The number of nucleated cells in each sample was estimated by amplification of reference gene primers within the assay. Sequence reads were collapsed and filtered to measure the absolute abundance of every unique TCRbeta CDR3 rearrangement. For each sample, productive Simpson clonality was calculated as the square root of Simpson's diversity index over productive rearrangements. Entries here come from immuneACCESS through TCRdb and include only in-frame sequences with V and J called. Some clones fail to appear in such tables; in the studies checked, an unresolved V gene covers under half of the shortfall, and the cause of the remainder is unknown. V, J and clone size reflect that table, while D and trimming were determined from the DNA. The sample table shows approximately 55,000 clones, and about nine tenths are seen once. The biggest ten clones account for approximately 7.1% of the sample.

The TCR was taken from a man between 50 and 59 years old with active COVID-19. This receptor chain uses TRBV2 and TRBJ1-5, with TRBD1 identical over 8 junction bases. The material sequenced was peripheral blood. The CDR3 reads CASLGQDIGNQPQHF. In nucleotide form, the sequence is TGTGCCAGCCTGGGACAGGATATTGGTAATCAGCCCCAGCATTTT. The entire variable domain, with the stretches around the CDR3 drawn from the reference TRBV2 and TRBJ1-5 proteins, is EPEVTQTPSHQVTQMGQEVILRCVPISNHLYFYWYRQILGQKVEFLVSFYNNEISEKSEIFDDQFSVERPDGSNFTLKIRSTKLEDSAMYFCASLGQDIGNQPQHFGDGTRLSIL.